The present entry profiles one TCR beta chain with its context. Antigen: not known. CDR1 is SGHRS and CDR2 is YFSETQ in the germline V gene. Trimming removed 0 bases from V and 2 bases from J; junction bases left unmatched: 10. This CDR3 has 19 amino acids. TCRdb independently ran MiXCR on the reads; one entry per CDR3 protein. The table records approximately 1,000,000 distinct CDR3 sequences, roughly 31% of them present only once. The record originates from a study of T cell repertoires in cytomegalovirus infection. This material consisted of cultured CD8+ T cells from PBMCs, taken from culture after CMV antigen stimulation. This chain connects TRBV5-1 to TRBJ2-2; TRBD2 agrees at 10 bases. This clonotype originated in a human donor in good health (CMV status not recorded). Some clones in this sample may be carry-over from other donors' samples. In DNA, the CDR3 is TGCGCCAGCAGCTTGGAAGATGTTCTAGCGGGGGCCAACACCGGGGAGCTGTTTTTT. Protein product: CASSLEDVLAGANTGELFF.